This T cell receptor (beta chain) was captured in a study of blood T cell repertoires in COVID-19. Study information: The United States, Italy and Spain supplied acute and convalescent COVID-19 samples. T cells, B-cell-depleted T cells, or PBMCs supplied cDNA or gDNA.

In the original analysis: Amplified reference gene primers provided the basis for estimating nucleated cell counts. Libraries were prepared by immunoSEQ multiplex PCR; TCRdb keeps only in-frame clonotypes and omits some of them. That table supplies the V and J calls and clone size; D and trimming were determined from the DNA. The sample has 75,000 to 80,000 clones; approximately 80% are singletons. Looked up from germline, CDR1 is MGHRA and CDR2 is YSYEKL. This CDR3 is built from 15 residues. The trim removed 8 bases at V and 7 bases at J, leaving 13 bases unmatched. This clonotype was sampled from a woman in her fifties or sixties with acute or convalescent COVID-19. The sequenced sample was peripheral blood. The chain is built from TRBV4-1 and TRBJ1-2; TRBD1 aligns across 10 bases. The CDR3 protein is CASLDLTGGDFGYTF. Written as DNA, the CDR3 is TGCGCCAGCCTCGACTTGACAGGGGGCGATTTTGGCTACACCTTC.